These 12 T cell receptor beta chains were all obtained from the same sample, sequenced in a study of T cells in Graves' hyperthyroidism and ophthalmopathy. RNA transcripts were the template for amplifying TCR beta CDR3 regions. An initial round of RT-PCR targeting the TCR CDR3 relied on the HTBI primer set. Each CDR3 protein is one row after TCRdb ran MiXCR on the multiplex PCR reads. The table includes roughly 500,000 distinct CDR3 sequences, approximately 14% detected once. Sample: blood. The receptors stem from a woman aged 30 to 39 with Graves' hyperthyroidism that later progressed to Graves' ophthalmopathy.

This clonotype was found many times. The chain joins TRBV27 to TRBJ2-2; weak D call: TRBD2 (6 bases). Germline CDR1 reads MNHEY; CDR2 reads SMNVEV (reference sequence). This CDR3 spans 16 amino acids. The germline V and J ends were trimmed by 3 bases and 5 bases, with 16 bases remaining between them. The CDR3 spells CASSLVEGLGTGELFF. The CDR3 DNA follows: TGTGCCAGCAGTTTGGTGGAGGGCCTAGGTACCGGGGAGCTGTTTTTT.

This clonotype has more than one count but fewer than ten. The chain has TRBV6-6 and TRBJ1-5; D possibly corresponds to TRBD1 (6 bases). Trimming removed 2 bases at V and 4 bases at J, with 15 bases between. The CDR3 length is 16 residues. From germline, CDR1 is MNHNY and CDR2 SVGAGI (reference sequence). The CDR3: CASSYATGMTNQPQHF. The CDR3 coding sequence is TGTGCCAGCAGTTACGCCACAGGGATGACAAATCAGCCCCAGCATTTT.

V is TRBV5-4 and J is TRBJ2-7, with TRBD2 identical over 8 bases. Trimming at V came to 4 bases and at J to 7 bases, leaving 13 bases not matched to a gene. This CDR3 has 15 residues. The germline V gene encodes CDR1 SGHNT and CDR2 YYREEE (reference sequence). CDR3 in amino acids: CASSIEAGVYGEQYF. CDR3 DNA: TGTGCCAGCAGCATAGAAGCGGGAGTCTATGGGGAGCAGTACTTC.

This clonotype was observed at least ten times. This chain links TRBV5-1 with TRBJ1-2; possibly TRBD1 for D (6 bases). CDR3 length equals 13 residues. Germline V gene lookup returns CDR1 SGHRS and CDR2 YFSETQ. V was shortened by 5 bases and J by 5 bases, with 13 bases between the two germline ends. The CDR3 here is CASRRDIRYGYTF. The CDR3 region has the DNA TGCGCCAGCAGACGGGACATCAGATATGGCTACACCTTC.

In this sample, this clonotype turned up many times. J is TRBJ2-3 and V is TRBV2; 9 positions agree with TRBD1. The J segment lost 4 bases and the V segment lost 6 bases, leaving 8 bases of the junction unmatched. Germline V CDR1 and CDR2: SNHLY, FYNNEI. The CDR3 sequence is 15 residues long. The CDR3 nucleotides are TGTGCCAGCAGAACGGGACAGGGTGGTGCAGATACGCAGTATTTT. Encoded protein: CASRTGQGGADTQYF.

Ten or more counts support this clonotype. This chain joins TRBV6-1 and TRBJ2-6, with unresolved D. Trimming stripped 3 bases from V and 0 bases from J, with 9 bases between. CDR1 and CDR2 from the germline V gene are MNHNS and SASEGT. CDR3 size: 16 residues. CDR3 DNA sequence: TGTGCCAGCAGTGATTTTGGGGACTCTGGGGCCAACGTCCTGACTTTC. Protein product: CASSDFGDSGANVLTF.

The sample holds a few counts of this clonotype. Written as DNA, the CDR3 is TGTGCCAGCAGCCAAGATATCGGGTTTATTGAGCAGTTCTTC. It codes for CASSQDIGFIEQFF. This chain uses TRBV3-1 with TRBJ2-1; D remains ambiguous. Germline CDR1 reads LGHDT; CDR2 reads YNNKEL (reference sequence). The CDR3 consists of 14 residues. The V gene lost 0 bases and the J gene lost 9 bases, with 12 bases spanning the gap.

This clonotype was detected many times. The chain carries TRBV3-1 and TRBJ2-7; TRBD2 matches 9 bases. The CDR3 spans 14 residues. CDR1 is LGHDT, CDR2 YNNKEL, per germline (reference sequence). V lost 6 bases and J lost 4; bases outside the gene matches: 7. The CDR3 spells CASSPPSGRYEQYF. CDR3 DNA: TGTGCCAGCAGTCCCCCCAGCGGGAGGTACGAGCAGTACTTC.

This clonotype was seen repeatedly, ten times or more. This CDR3 is CAWGAPAGSEQYF. CDR3 in DNA: TGTGCCTGGGGGGCCCCAGCGGGAAGCGAGCAGTACTTC. The chain carries TRBV30 and TRBJ2-7, with 7 bases matching TRBD2. This CDR3 is built from 13 residues. Trimming at V came to 5 bases and at J to 6 bases, leaving 10 bases not matched to a gene. Germline assignment: CDR1 GTSNPN and CDR2 SVGIG (reference sequence).

This clonotype was detected ten times or more. The rearrangement links TRBV7-2 to TRBJ1-1; 11 nucleotides line up with TRBD1. The CDR3 sequence is 15 residues long. V shed 5 bases, J shed 9 bases, and the junction held 11 bases outside the gene matches. Germline lookup yields CDR1 SGHTA and CDR2 FQGNSA. The CDR3 reads CASSPAPGQGAKAFF. The CDR3 DNA reads as TGTGCCAGCAGCCCTGCTCCAGGACAGGGGGCGAAAGCTTTCTTT. Variable domain in full (rest from reference TRBV7-2 and TRBJ1-1): GAGVSQSPSNKVTEKGKDVELRCDPISGHTALYWYRQSLGQGLEFLIYFQGNSAPDKSGLPSDRFSAERTGGSVSTLTIQRTQQEDSAVYLCASSPAPGQGAKAFFGQGTRLTVV.

This clonotype was seen at least ten times. The V and J genes are TRBV12-5 and TRBJ2-5; D remains unclear. From germline, CDR1 is LGHNT and CDR2 FRNRAP. The CDR3 length is 14 residues. Between the trimmed V and J ends, which lost 0 bases and 4 bases, there was a span of 9 bases. The CDR3 DNA reads as TGTGCTAGTGGTTTGGTAAACAAGGCAGAGACCCAGTACTTC. It yields the protein CASGLVNKAETQYF. The full variable domain, its missing parts supplied by reference TRBV12-5 and TRBJ2-5, is DARVTQTPRHKVTEMGQEVTMRCQPILGHNTVFWYRQTMMQGLELLAYFRNRAPLDDSGMPKDRFSAEMPDATLATLKIQPSEPRDSAVYFCASGLVNKAETQYFGPGTRLLVL.

This clonotype was seen repeatedly, ten times or more. The V and J genes are TRBV18 and TRBJ1-4, with D tentatively TRBD1 (5 bases). Germline V lookup: CDR1 KGHSH, CDR2 LQKENI. This CDR3 spans 14 amino acids. V was cut by 2 bases and J by 3 bases, with 7 bases left in between. The CDR3 here is CASSPGASNEKLFF. CDR3 DNA sequence: TGTGCCAGCTCACCAGGGGCGTCTAATGAAAAACTGTTTTTT.